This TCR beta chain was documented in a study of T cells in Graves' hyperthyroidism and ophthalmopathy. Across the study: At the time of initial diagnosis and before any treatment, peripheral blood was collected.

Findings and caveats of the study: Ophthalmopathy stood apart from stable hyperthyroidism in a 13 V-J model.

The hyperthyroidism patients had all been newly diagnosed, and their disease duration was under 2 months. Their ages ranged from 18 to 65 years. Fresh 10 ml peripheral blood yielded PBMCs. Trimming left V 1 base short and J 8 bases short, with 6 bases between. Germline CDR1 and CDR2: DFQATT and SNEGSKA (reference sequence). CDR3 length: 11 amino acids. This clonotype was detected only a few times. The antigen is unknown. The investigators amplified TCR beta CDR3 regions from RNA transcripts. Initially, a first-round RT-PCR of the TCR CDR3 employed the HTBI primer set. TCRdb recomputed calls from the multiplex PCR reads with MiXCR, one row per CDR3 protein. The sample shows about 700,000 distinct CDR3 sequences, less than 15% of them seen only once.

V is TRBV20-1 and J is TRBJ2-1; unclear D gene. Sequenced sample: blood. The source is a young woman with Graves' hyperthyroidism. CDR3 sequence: CSARGHHEQFF. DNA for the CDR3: TGCAGTGCTAGAGGGCACCATGAGCAGTTCTTC.